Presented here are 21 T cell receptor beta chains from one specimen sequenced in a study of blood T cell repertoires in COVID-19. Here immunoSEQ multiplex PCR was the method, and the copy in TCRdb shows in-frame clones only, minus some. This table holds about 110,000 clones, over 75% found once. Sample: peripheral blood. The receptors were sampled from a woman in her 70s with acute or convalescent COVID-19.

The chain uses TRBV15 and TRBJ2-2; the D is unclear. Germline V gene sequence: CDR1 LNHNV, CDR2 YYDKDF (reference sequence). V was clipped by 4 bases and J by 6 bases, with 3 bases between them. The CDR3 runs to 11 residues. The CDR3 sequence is CATSTSGELFF. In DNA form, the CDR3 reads TGTGCCACCAGCACCTCCGGGGAGCTGTTTTTT.

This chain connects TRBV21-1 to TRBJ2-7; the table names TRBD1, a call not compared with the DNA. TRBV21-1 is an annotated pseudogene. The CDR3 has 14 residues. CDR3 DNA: TGTGCCAGCAGCAAAAATTCCAGGGTCTACGAGCAGTACGTC. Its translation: CASSKNSRVYEQYV.

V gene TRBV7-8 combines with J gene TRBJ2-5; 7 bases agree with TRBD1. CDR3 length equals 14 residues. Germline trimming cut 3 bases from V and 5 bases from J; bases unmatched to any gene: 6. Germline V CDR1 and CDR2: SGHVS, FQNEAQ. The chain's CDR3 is CASSFTGAGETQYF. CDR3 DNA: TGTGCCAGCAGCTTCACAGGGGCAGGGGAGACCCAGTACTTC.

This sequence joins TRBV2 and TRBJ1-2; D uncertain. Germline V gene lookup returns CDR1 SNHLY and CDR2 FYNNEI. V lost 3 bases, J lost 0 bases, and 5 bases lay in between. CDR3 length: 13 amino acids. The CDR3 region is CASSDSSNYGYTF. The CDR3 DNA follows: TGTGCCAGCAGTGACTCCTCTAACTATGGCTACACCTTC.

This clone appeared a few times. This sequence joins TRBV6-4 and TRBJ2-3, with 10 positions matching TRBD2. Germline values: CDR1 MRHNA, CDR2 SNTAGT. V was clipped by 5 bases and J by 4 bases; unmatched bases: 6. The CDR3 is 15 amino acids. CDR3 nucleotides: TGTGCCAGCAGTCCCACCGGGACTAGCGCAGATACGCAGTATTTT. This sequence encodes CASSPTGTSADTQYF.

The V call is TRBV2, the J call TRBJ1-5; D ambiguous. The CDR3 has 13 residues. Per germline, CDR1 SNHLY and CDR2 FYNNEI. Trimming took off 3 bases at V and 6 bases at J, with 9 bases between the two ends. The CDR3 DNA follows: TGTGCCAGCAGTGACTTGAACGGTCAGCCCCAGCATTTT. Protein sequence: CASSDLNGQPQHF.

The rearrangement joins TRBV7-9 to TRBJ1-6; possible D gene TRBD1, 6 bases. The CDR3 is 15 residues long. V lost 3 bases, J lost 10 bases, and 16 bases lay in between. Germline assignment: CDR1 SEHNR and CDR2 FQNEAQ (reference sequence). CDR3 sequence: CASSLSTGGGSPLHF. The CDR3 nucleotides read TGTGCCAGCAGCTTGTCGACGGGGGGCGGATCACCCCTCCACTTT.

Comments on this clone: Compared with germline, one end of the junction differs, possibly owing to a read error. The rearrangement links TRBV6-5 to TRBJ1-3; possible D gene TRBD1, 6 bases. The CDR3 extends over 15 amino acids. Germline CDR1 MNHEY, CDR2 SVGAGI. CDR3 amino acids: CASSDSGVSGNTIYF. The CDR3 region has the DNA TGTGCCAGCAGTGACTCAGGGGTTTCCGGAAACACCATATATTTT.

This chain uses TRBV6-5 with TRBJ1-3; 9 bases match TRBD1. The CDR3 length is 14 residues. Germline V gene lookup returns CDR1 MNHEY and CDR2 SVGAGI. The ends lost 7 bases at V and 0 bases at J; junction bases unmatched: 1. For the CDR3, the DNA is TGTGCCAGCAAGGACAGGGGCTCTGGAAACACCATATATTTT. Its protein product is CASKDRGSGNTIYF.

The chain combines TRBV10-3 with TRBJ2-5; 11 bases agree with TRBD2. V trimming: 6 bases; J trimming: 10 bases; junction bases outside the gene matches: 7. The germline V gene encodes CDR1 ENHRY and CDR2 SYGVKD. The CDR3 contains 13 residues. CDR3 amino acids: CAIRETSGTIQYF. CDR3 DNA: TGTGCCATCAGAGAGACTAGCGGGACCATCCAGTACTTC.

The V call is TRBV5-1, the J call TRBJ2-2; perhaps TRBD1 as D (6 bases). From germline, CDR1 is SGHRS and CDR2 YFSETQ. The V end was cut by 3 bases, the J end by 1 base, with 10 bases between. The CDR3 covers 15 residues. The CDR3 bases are TGCGCCAGCAGCTCCAGGGGCCAGAACACCGGGGAGCTGTTTTTT. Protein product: CASSSRGQNTGELFF.

CDR3 DNA: TGTGCCAGCAGTTTAATGGCCAGGACAGGGAAAAACTATGGCTACACCTTC. It encodes CASSLMARTGKNYGYTF. The J gene is TRBJ1-2, the V gene TRBV28; TRBD1 matches at 8 bases. This CDR3 has 17 residues. CDR1 is MDHEN, CDR2 SYDVKM, per germline. The V gene end was trimmed by 2 bases and the J gene end by 2 bases; junction bases not matched to a gene: 10.

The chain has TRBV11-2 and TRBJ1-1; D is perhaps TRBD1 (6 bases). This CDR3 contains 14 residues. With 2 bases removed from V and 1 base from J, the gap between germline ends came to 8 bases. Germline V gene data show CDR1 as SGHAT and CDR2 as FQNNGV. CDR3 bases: TGTGCCAGCAGCTTAAAAGGGGGGAACACTGAAGCTTTCTTT. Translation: CASSLKGGNTEAFF.

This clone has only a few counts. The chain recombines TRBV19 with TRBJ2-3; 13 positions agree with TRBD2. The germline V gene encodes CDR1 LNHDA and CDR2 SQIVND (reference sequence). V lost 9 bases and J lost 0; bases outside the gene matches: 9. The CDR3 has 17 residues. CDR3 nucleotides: TGTGCCAGCAAAGAGGGACTAGCGGGGACTAGCACAGATACGCAGTATTTT. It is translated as CASKEGLAGTSTDTQYF. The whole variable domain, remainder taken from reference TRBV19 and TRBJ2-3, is DGGITQSPKYLFRKEGQNVTLSCEQNLNHDAMYWYRQDPGQGLRLIYYSQIVNDFQKGDIAEGYSVSREKKESFPLTVTSAQKNPTAFYLCASKEGLAGTSTDTQYFGPGTRLTVL.

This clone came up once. As DNA, the CDR3 is TGCGCCAGCAGCTTTACTAGCGGGAGCATCGGGGAGCTGTTTTTT. The encoded protein is CASSFTSGSIGELFF. This chain uses TRBV5-1 with TRBJ2-2; 11 bases align to TRBD2. With V trimmed by 2 bases and J by 7 bases, 4 bases remained unmatched. Germline V gene data show CDR1 as SGHRS and CDR2 as YFSETQ. The CDR3 has 15 residues.

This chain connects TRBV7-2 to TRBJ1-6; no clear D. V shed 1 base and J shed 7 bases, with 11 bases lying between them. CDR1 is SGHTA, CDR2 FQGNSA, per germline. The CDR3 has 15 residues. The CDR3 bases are TGTGCCAGCAGCTTAGAAAGACAATGGAATTCACCCCTCCACTTT. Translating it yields CASSLERQWNSPLHF.

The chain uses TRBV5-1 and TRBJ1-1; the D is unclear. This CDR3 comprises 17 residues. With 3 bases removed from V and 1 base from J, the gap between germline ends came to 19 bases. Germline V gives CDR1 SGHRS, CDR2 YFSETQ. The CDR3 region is CASSSLSSSMQNTEAFF. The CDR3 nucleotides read TGCGCCAGCAGCTCACTCTCCTCTTCAATGCAGAACACTGAAGCTTTCTTT.

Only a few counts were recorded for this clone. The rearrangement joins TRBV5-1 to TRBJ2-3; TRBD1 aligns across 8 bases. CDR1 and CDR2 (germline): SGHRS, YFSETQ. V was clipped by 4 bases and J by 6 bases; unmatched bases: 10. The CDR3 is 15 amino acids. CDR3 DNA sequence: TGCGCCAGCAGCCCTTTATCGGACAGGGTGGATACGCAGTATTTT. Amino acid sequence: CASSPLSDRVDTQYF.

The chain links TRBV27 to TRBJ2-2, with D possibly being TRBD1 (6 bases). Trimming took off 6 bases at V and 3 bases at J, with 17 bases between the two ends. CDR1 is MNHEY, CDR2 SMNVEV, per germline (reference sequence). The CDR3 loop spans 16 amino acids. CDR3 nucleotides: TGTGCCAGCAGCGAAGACAGGTGGTGGGACACCGGGGAGCTGTTTTTT. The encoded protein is CASSEDRWWDTGELFF.

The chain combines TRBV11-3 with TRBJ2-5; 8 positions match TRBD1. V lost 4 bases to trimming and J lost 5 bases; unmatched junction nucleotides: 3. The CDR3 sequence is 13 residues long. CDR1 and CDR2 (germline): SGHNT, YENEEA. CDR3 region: CASSSRQGETQYF. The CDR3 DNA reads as TGTGCCAGCAGCTCTCGACAGGGGGAGACCCAGTACTTC.

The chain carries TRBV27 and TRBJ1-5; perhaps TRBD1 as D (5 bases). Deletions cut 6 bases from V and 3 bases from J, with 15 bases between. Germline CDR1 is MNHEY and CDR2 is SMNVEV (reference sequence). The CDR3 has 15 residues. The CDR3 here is CASRKTTVFNQPQHF. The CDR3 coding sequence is TGTGCCAGCAGAAAAACGACAGTCTTCAATCAGCCCCAGCATTTT.